Listed below are T cell receptor beta chains from one sample, sequenced in a study of cytomegalovirus exposure and HLA in healthy donors. The assay was immunoSEQ multiplex PCR, and TCRdb's table has in-frame clones only and misses some. Here the sample spans 100,000 to 150,000 clones, about 81% being singletons. The sample was PBMCs. Receptors were obtained from a woman under 40 in good health and CMV-seronegative. Both conserved end residues are part of each CDR3. D genes are given only for firm matches. Expanded clones get a size class; other rows say once, few or many, or leave the size out.

J	D	size	V	DNA	CDR3
TRBJ2-1	NA	NA	TRBV18	TGTGCCAGCTCACCGGGCCTAGGGAGAGATGAGCAGTTCTTC	CASSPGLGRDEQFF
TRBJ2-7	TRBD1	NA	TRBV18	TGTGCCAGCTCACCAGCATATACAGGGGGCCACGAGCAGTACTTC	CASSPAYTGGHEQYF
TRBJ1-2	NA	NA	TRBV12-5	TGTGCTAGTGGTTTATCTACCAGGGTTGGCTACACCTTC	CASGLSTRVGYTF
TRBJ2-7	TRBD1	once	TRBV29-1	TGCAGCGTTGAGCAAACGGGACAGGGAACCTACGAGCAGTACTTC	CSVEQTGQGTYEQYF
TRBJ1-2	NA	few	TRBV30	TGTGCCTGGAGTGCCTATCAGGGGAGTCATGGCTACACCTTC	CAWSAYQGSHGYTF
TRBJ1-1	NA	few	TRBV7-2	TGTGCCAGCAGGGGTCAATGGGTCGGGACTGAAGCTTTCTTT	CASRGQWVGTEAFF
TRBJ1-4	NA	NA	TRBV5-6	TGTGCCAGCAGCGGAAGGGGGAGAGCTAATGAAAAACTGTTTTTT	CASSGRGRANEKLFF
TRBJ2-7	TRBD2	NA	TRBV19	TGTGCCAGTAGTCCGGGACTACAGCTCTACGAGCAGTACTTC	CASSPGLQLYEQYF
TRBJ1-2	NA	NA	TRBV30	TGTGCCTGGAGCGCAAATCGGGGCTATGGCTACACCTTC	CAWSANRGYGYTF
TRBJ2-1	TRBD2	NA	TRBV2	TGTGCCAGCGGGCGGGGGGACTACAATGAGCAGTTCTTC	CASGRGDYNEQFF
TRBJ1-2	NA	NA	TRBV10-3	TGTGCCATCAGTGAGTCGATGGGAAGCACAGGGAAGGCTAACTATGGCTACACCTTC	CAISESMGSTGKANYGYTF
TRBJ1-4	NA	NA	TRBV7-2	TGTGCCAGCAGCTTAGATAGTTCTACGGGTAGTGGACTGTTTTTT	CASSLDSSTGSGLFF
TRBJ1-5	TRBD1	NA	TRBV7-9	TGTGCCAGCAGCTTAGGGACAGGGGGCTTGCGTCAGCCCCAGCATTTT	CASSLGTGGLRQPQHF
TRBJ1-1	NA	NA	TRBV27	TGTGCCAGCAGCCCAGGGGTGAACACTGAAGCTTTCTTT	CASSPGVNTEAFF
TRBJ2-3	TRBD2	NA	TRBV9	TGTGCCAGCAGCCCGCAAGCGGGGGGGCCCACAGATACGCAGTATTTT	CASSPQAGGPTDTQYF
TRBJ1-1	NA	NA	TRBV5-4	TGTGCCAGCAGCTTGGGGGGGGGCAGCGGGATGAACACTGAAGCTTTCTTT	CASSLGGGSGMNTEAFF
TRBJ1-2	NA	NA	TRBV7-2	TGTGCCAGCACGCACTCCTCCACCACTAACTATGGCTACACCTTC	CASTHSSTTNYGYTF
TRBJ2-5	NA	NA	TRBV19	TGTGCCAGTAGTAACCTCCGGGAGACCCAGTACTTC	CASSNLRETQYF
TRBJ2-1	TRBD2	NA	TRBV7-9	TGTGCCAGCAGCTCTCCGGGACTAGCGGTTAATGAGCAGTTCTTC	CASSSPGLAVNEQFF
TRBJ1-2	TRBD1	NA	TRBV4-1	TGCGCCAGCAGAGGCGGCAGGGGGCTTTTAGTCTATGGCTACACCTTC	CASRGGRGLLVYGYTF
TRBJ2-1	TRBD2	once	TRBV9	TGTGCCAGCAGCGTAGGGTCAGCGGGAGAACGCCGGGATGAGCAGTTCTTC	CASSVGSAGERRDEQFF
TRBJ1-2	NA	NA	TRBV10-1	TGCGCCAGCAGTGCTATCGCAGGGGATGGCTACACCTTC	CASSAIAGDGYTF
TRBJ2-1	TRBD2	NA	TRBV7-9	TGTGCCACCCCGGGACTAGCGGGAGGGCCGGGGTACAATGAGCAGTTCTTC	CATPGLAGGPGYNEQFF
TRBJ2-3	TRBD1	NA	TRBV4-3	TGCGCCAGCAGCCAAGCATTCAGGGGGACGGATACGCAGTATTTT	CASSQAFRGTDTQYF
TRBJ2-5	TRBD1	NA	TRBV4-1	TGCGCCAGCAGCCAAGGGGGCTTCGGGACAGGGTCGGAAGAGACCCAGTACTTC	CASSQGGFGTGSEETQYF
TRBJ2-4	TRBD2	NA	TRBV4-1	TGCGCCAGCAGCCAAGGACTAGCGGGAGGGCCTGCCAAAAACATTCAGTACTTC	CASSQGLAGGPAKNIQYF
TRBJ2-1	NA	once	TRBV11-3	TGTGCCAGCAGCTCGACACAGGTCTCTCAGCAGTTCTTC	CASSSTQVSQQFF
TRBJ2-7	TRBD1	NA	TRBV29-1	TGCAGCGCCTCGGACAGGGTAGGCGAGCAGTACTTC	CSASDRVGEQYF
TRBJ1-4	NA	NA	TRBV5-1	TGCGCCAGCAGCTACGGGGGGGGGAATGAAAAACTGTTTTTT	CASSYGGGNEKLFF
TRBJ1-4	TRBD1	NA	TRBV30	TGTGCCTGGGCCCCCACAGGGGGAGTCGGAAAACTGTTTTTT	CAWAPTGGVGKLFF
TRBJ2-6	TRBD2	NA	TRBV30	TGTGCCTGGAGTGTAACGGGGGGTGGGGCCAACGTCCTGACTTTC	CAWSVTGGGANVLTF
TRBJ2-1	TRBD1	NA	TRBV19	TGTGCCAGTAGTCAACGAAGGACAGGGGGTTTTGAGCAGTTCTTC	CASSQRRTGGFEQFF
TRBJ2-7	NA	once	TRBV10-1	TGCGCCAGCAGTGAGTCCGGCAGAGGTGCCTACGAGCAGTACTTC	CASSESGRGAYEQYF
TRBJ2-2	NA	NA	TRBV5-1	TGCGCCAGCAGCTTCGGGACGAACACCGGGGAGCTGTTTTTT	CASSFGTNTGELFF
TRBJ2-6	TRBD1	few	TRBV7-9	TGTGCCAGCAGCAGGCGAGGGGGCACTGGGGCCAACGTCCTGACTTTC	CASSRRGGTGANVLTF